This T cell receptor beta chain was documented in a study of beta chain features in type 1 diabetes. In the study overall: The patients were much like the healthy donors in age, gender and cell yields. Study results and limitations: The analysis here could not establish whether HLA type shapes TCRB rearrangement. cDNA-based reads could over-represent cells with high TCR expression.

Deletions cut 3 bases from V and 3 bases from J, with 19 bases between. From germline, CDR1 is LNHDA and CDR2 SQIVND (reference sequence). This CDR3 has 17 amino acids. Expressed TCRB transcripts were sequenced after all isolated RNA was converted to cDNA. Read counts averaged roughly 3.7 million for samples of naive, central memory and regulatory T cells. Data came from immunoSEQ multiplex PCR; TCRdb stores just in-frame clones and leaves some out. Of under 250,000 clones listed, 11% to 15% are singletons. With respect to this clone: No antigen is known for it.

Sequenced input: naive CD4+ T cells from blood. The TCR sequence derives from a woman aged 40 to 50 in good health. The chain employs TRBV19 and TRBJ2-3, with D unclear. The CDR3 bases are TGTGCCAGTAGTATTAGGAGAGGCCGAGGTAGTACAGATACGCAGTATTTT. Encoded protein: CASSIRRGRGSTDTQYF.